This T cell receptor beta chain appears in the sequencing data of a study of identical twins. Study observations and caveats: Rather than following the same donors, the conclusions depended on cross-sectional statistical analysis. Within cord blood, abundant beta clonotypes carried fewer insertions, but memory repertoires showed no such trend.

This clonotype was seen only a few times. Its antigen is unidentified. The CDR3 is 13 residues long. J was trimmed by 7 bases and V by 3 bases; bases with no gene match: 2. Germline V gene data show CDR1 as MNHNY and CDR2 as SVGAGI (reference sequence). Template switching, a step in the protocol, added a universal primer site, and cDNA carried unique molecular identifiers. TCRdb passed the 5' RACE reads through MiXCR, listing each CDR3 protein once. The data hold 310,000 or so distinct CDR3 sequences, with 6.5% to 9.5% observed a single time. These data were also filed under a second study, of yellow fever vaccine responses in identical twins.

The TCR originated in a woman aged 18 to 35 in good health. Material for sequencing was memory (CD45RO+) T cells sorted from blood. The chain links TRBV6-6 to TRBJ2-2, with 7 bases identical to TRBD2. The CDR3: CASSYPGGGELFF. Here the CDR3 DNA reads TGTGCCAGCAGTTATCCGGGGGGCGGGGAGCTGTTTTTT.